Shown below are 23 T cell receptor beta chains from a single sample sequenced in a study of shared clonotypes between healthy human individuals. Generated by immunoSEQ multiplex PCR, the TCRdb table keeps only in-frame clones and is missing some. The sample lists around 2.3 million clones, 90% to 97% occurring once. Source material: naive CD4+ T cells sorted from blood. Subset indicated: CD45RA+ positively selected. The receptors here all came from a man younger than 30 in good health.

This chain joins TRBV12-2 and TRBJ2-3. TRBV12-2 is given as a pseudogene. The CDR3 has 16 residues. CDR3 coding DNA: TGTGCAAGTCGCTTAGGGAAAGTCTTCTACACAGATACGCAGTATTTT. Translating gives CASRLGKVFYTDTQYF.

V and J are TRBV14 and TRBJ2-6; 7 nucleotides match TRBD2. The CDR3 is made up of 18 amino acids. Germline V lookup: CDR1 SGHDN, CDR2 FVKESK. After removal of 3 bases from V and 0 bases from J, the junction contained 8 bases not matched to a gene. The CDR3 sequence: CASSQVAGFISGANVLTF. CDR3 sequence (DNA): TGTGCCAGCAGCCAGGTAGCGGGTTTTATCTCTGGGGCCAACGTCCTGACTTTC.

This clone appeared once. The chain uses TRBV6-6 and TRBJ1-6; TRBD1 aligns across 7 bases. Germline lookup yields CDR1 MNHNY and CDR2 SVGAGI (reference sequence). This CDR3 is built from 16 residues. Germline trimming cut 6 bases from V and 7 bases from J; bases unmatched to any gene: 12. The CDR3 bases are TGTGCCAGCAGACCTTATGACAGGGTAGAGAATTCACCCCTCCACTTT. This translates into CASRPYDRVENSPLHF.

The genes are TRBV30 and TRBJ1-3, with D hard to call. The germline V and J ends were trimmed by 3 bases and 2 bases, with 14 bases remaining between them. Germline CDR1 and CDR2: GTSNPN and SVGIG (reference sequence). There are 15 residues in the CDR3. The CDR3 reads CAWSAIRHTGNTIYF. The CDR3 region has the DNA TGTGCCTGGAGCGCCATAAGACATACTGGAAACACCATATATTTT.

The V gene is TRBV28, the J gene TRBJ1-4; tentative D call: TRBD1 (6 bases). V was pared by 3 bases and J by 7 bases, with 9 bases between. The CDR3 sequence is 13 residues long. Germline V gene lookup returns CDR1 MDHEN and CDR2 SYDVKM. The CDR3 nucleotides read TGTGCCAGCAGTTTCGGGACACTTGAAAAACTGTTTTTT. It codes for CASSFGTLEKLFF.

The genes are TRBV29-1 and TRBJ2-7; D is possibly TRBD1 (5 bases). The germline gives CDR1 SQVTM, CDR2 ANQGSEA. The CDR3 runs 13 residues. Trimming took off 0 bases at V and 2 bases at J, with 8 bases between the two ends. CDR3 nucleotides: TGCAGCGTTGAAGACTACAGGACCTACGAGCAGTACTTC. Amino acids: CSVEDYRTYEQYF.

The V call is TRBV28, the J call TRBJ1-2, with D hard to call. V lost 8 bases and J 1 base, leaving 8 bases between the germline ends. The CDR3 runs 12 residues. Germline CDR1 and CDR2: MDHEN and SYDVKM. CDR3 DNA sequence: TGTGCCAGCGCATATATTAACTATGGCTACACCTTC. It translates to CASAYINYGYTF.

The V call is TRBV4-1, the J call TRBJ1-1; 12 positions match TRBD1. V was pared by 4 bases and J by 3 bases, with 6 bases of the junction left unmatched. Germline CDR1 is MGHRA and CDR2 is YSYEKL. This CDR3 is built from 16 residues. CDR3 sequence (DNA): TGCGCCAGCAGCCCCTATAGGGACAGGGGGCACACTGAAGCTTTCTTT. Encoded protein: CASSPYRDRGHTEAFF.

This clone was counted at least ten times. In the same sample, other DNA sequences code for this CDR3. The V and J genes are TRBV18 and TRBJ1-1; D unclear. From germline, CDR1 is KGHSH and CDR2 LQKENI. V was clipped by 1 base and J by 1 base, with 4 bases between them. The CDR3 is made up of 13 amino acids. CDR3 nucleotides: TGTGCCAGCTCACCACAGGGGAACACTGAAGCTTTCTTT. Translation: CASSPQGNTEAFF. Full variable domain (remainder filled in from reference TRBV18 and TRBJ1-1): NAGVMQNPRHLVRRRGQEARLRCSPMKGHSHVYWYRQLPEEGLKFMVYLQKENIIDESGMPKERFSAEFPKEGPSILRIQQVVRGDSAAYFCASSPQGNTEAFFGQGTRLTVV.

For this clone: Within the sample, other DNA sequences also encode this same CDR3. The CDR3 sequence is CASSYRDTEAFF. CDR3 DNA sequence: TGTGCCAGCAGCTACAGGGATACTGAAGCTTTCTTT. The chain has TRBV7-9 and TRBJ1-1, with a tentative D call TRBD1 (6 bases). Between the trimmed V and J ends, which lost 4 bases and 5 bases, there was a span of 8 bases. This CDR3 has 12 residues. Germline V gene lookup returns CDR1 SEHNR and CDR2 FQNEAQ (reference sequence).

The chain joins TRBV7-9 to TRBJ1-2; tentative D call: TRBD1 (5 bases). Germline CDR1 SEHNR, CDR2 FQNEAQ (reference sequence). This CDR3 is built from 15 residues. V was cut by 1 base and J by 2 bases, with 11 bases left in between. In nucleotides, the CDR3 is TGTGCCAGCAGCTTAGAAGGGGTTCCCAACTATGGCTACACCTTC. Translating it yields CASSLEGVPNYGYTF.

Concerning this clone itself: At the DNA level, this CDR3 is encoded by other sequences in the same sample as well. CDR3 nucleotides: TGTGCCAGCAGTGTGTACGAGCAGTACTTC. Protein: CASSVYEQYF. J is TRBJ2-7 and V is TRBV2; D is unresolved. The V and J ends lost 4 bases and 4 bases respectively, with 2 bases between them. Germline CDR1 reads SNHLY; CDR2 reads FYNNEI. This CDR3 is 10 amino acids long.

This clone was seen a single time. The V and J genes are TRBV18 and TRBJ2-7; 10 bases are a match to TRBD1. Trimming cost V 2 bases and J 3 bases; bases outside gene matches: 4. This CDR3 region has 15 residues. Germline assignment: CDR1 KGHSH and CDR2 LQKENI. The CDR3 is CASSPEGQGNYEQYF. The CDR3 bases are TGTGCCAGCTCACCAGAGGGACAGGGGAACTACGAGCAGTACTTC.

V usage is TRBV11-2 and J usage is TRBJ2-5, with TRBD2 identical over 12 bases. This CDR3 is built from 13 residues. CDR1 is SGHAT, CDR2 FQNNGV, per germline. V lost 8 bases and J lost 4; bases outside the gene matches: 2. The CDR3 reads CASRGLAGETQYF. CDR3 nucleotide sequence: TGTGCCAGCCGGGGACTAGCGGGAGAGACCCAGTACTTC.

This clone was observed a single time. The rearrangement links TRBV4-3 to TRBJ2-6; 12 bases are shared with TRBD1. The germline V gene has CDR1 LGHNA and CDR2 YSLEER. The trim removed 5 bases at V and 2 bases at J, leaving 4 bases unmatched. The CDR3 contains 17 residues. The CDR3 reads CASSVGQGAPGANVLTF. The CDR3 DNA reads as TGCGCCAGCAGCGTGGGACAGGGGGCGCCTGGGGCCAACGTCCTGACTTTC.

This chain joins TRBV27 and TRBJ1-5; maybe TRBD1 (6 bases). V was pared by 4 bases and J by 4 bases, with 14 bases between. The V gene's germline CDR1 is MNHEY and CDR2 SMNVEV (reference sequence). The CDR3 is 15 residues long. In DNA form, the CDR3 reads TGTGCCAGCAGTTACACAGGGCTGGGGAATCAGCCCCAGCATTTT. Protein sequence: CASSYTGLGNQPQHF.

The rearrangement links TRBV30 to TRBJ1-4; a weak D match, TRBD1 (6 bases). Trimming removed 8 bases from V and 6 bases from J, with 16 bases in between. The CDR3 is 13 residues long. Germline V CDR1 and CDR2: GTSNPN, SVGIG (reference sequence). CDR3: CAGIGGQDEKLFF. CDR3 sequence (DNA): TGTGCCGGGATAGGGGGGCAGGATGAAAAACTGTTTTTT.

This rearrangement joins TRBV2 to TRBJ2-2, with TRBD1 identical over 8 bases. Germline loops: CDR1 SNHLY, CDR2 FYNNEI. The CDR3 has 15 amino acids. V gave up 2 bases and J gave up 3 bases; unmatched junction bases: 2. The CDR3 sequence is CASSEPDRDTGELFF. CDR3 in DNA: TGTGCCAGCAGTGAACCGGACAGGGACACCGGGGAGCTGTTTTTT.

About this clone: This specimen includes other DNA sequences encoding the same CDR3. The rearrangement links TRBV6-5 to TRBJ2-2; D gene ambiguous. Trimming pared 0 bases from V and 0 bases from J, leaving 5 bases between. Germline CDR1 MNHEY, CDR2 SVGAGI. The CDR3 totals 15 residues. The CDR3 spells CASSYSGPNTGELFF. The CDR3 bases are TGTGCCAGCAGTTACTCGGGCCCGAACACCGGGGAGCTGTTTTTT.

This chain links TRBV6-5 with TRBJ1-4, with D perhaps TRBD1 (6 bases). Per germline, CDR1 MNHEY and CDR2 SVGAGI. CDR3 length: 15 residues. V gave up 5 bases and J gave up 2 bases, with 12 bases separating them. In nucleotides, the CDR3 is TGTGCCAGCAGTCTGACAGGCTCGACTAATGAAAAACTGTTTTTT. Translated, it gives CASSLTGSTNEKLFF.

A single count supports this clone. V is TRBV19 and J is TRBJ2-1; 7 bases are a match to TRBD2. CDR3 length equals 14 residues. The germline V gene encodes CDR1 LNHDA and CDR2 SQIVND (reference sequence). The trim removed 7 bases at V and 3 bases at J, leaving 6 bases unmatched. This CDR3 reads CASTMSGNYNEQFF. DNA of the CDR3: TGTGCCAGTACCATGAGCGGGAACTACAATGAGCAGTTCTTC.

This clone was counted once. The rearrangement uses TRBV6-1 and TRBJ2-5, with 11 positions matching TRBD1. V shed 7 bases and J 5 bases; nucleotides not matched to a gene: 6. CDR3 length: 14 amino acids. CDR1 is MNHNS, CDR2 SASEGT, per germline. This CDR3 is CASTRTGGGETQYF. Written as DNA, the CDR3 is TGTGCCAGCACACGGACAGGGGGCGGGGAGACCCAGTACTTC.

This chain uses TRBV6-5 with TRBJ2-4; tentative D call: TRBD1 (6 bases). Between the trimmed V and J ends, which lost 6 bases and 1 base, there was a span of 10 bases. CDR3 size: 14 residues. CDR1 is MNHEY, CDR2 SVGAGI, per germline. CDR3: CASRPQGAKNIQYF. The CDR3 region has the DNA TGTGCCAGCAGGCCTCAGGGGGCCAAAAACATTCAGTACTTC.